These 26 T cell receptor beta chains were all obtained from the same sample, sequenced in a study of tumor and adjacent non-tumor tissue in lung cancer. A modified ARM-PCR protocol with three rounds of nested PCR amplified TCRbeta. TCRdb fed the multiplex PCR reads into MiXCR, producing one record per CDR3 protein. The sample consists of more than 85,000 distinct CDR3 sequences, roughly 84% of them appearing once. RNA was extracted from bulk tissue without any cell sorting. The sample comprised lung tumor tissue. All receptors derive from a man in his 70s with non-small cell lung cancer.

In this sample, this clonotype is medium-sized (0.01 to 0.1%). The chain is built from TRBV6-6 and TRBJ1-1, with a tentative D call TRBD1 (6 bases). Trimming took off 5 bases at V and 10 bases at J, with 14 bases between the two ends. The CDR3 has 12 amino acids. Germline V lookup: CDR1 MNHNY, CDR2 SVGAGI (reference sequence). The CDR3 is CASSEGGSGAFF. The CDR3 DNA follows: TGTGCCAGCAGTGAGGGGGGTAGCGGAGCTTTCTTT.

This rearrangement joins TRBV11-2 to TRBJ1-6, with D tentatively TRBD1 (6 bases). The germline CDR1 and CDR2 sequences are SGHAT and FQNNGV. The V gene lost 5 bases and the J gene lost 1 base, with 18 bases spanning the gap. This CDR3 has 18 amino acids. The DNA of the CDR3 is TGTGCCAGCAGCGCCAGGACCAGGGGTTCATCCTATAATTCACCCCTCCACTTT. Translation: CASSARTRGSSYNSPLHF.

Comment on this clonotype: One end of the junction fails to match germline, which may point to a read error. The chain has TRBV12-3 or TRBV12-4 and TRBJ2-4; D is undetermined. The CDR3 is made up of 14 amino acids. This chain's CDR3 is CASTLVIHGNIQHF. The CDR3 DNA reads TGTGCCAGCACCCTAGTCATACATGGAAACATTCAGCACTTC.

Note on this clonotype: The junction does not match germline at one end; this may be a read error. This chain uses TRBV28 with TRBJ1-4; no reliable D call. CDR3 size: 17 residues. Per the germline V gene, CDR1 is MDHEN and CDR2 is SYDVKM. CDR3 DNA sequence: TGTGCCAGCAGTTTAGCTATCGGGCAGTCAACTAGTGAAAAACTGTTTTTT. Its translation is CASSLAIGQSTSEKLFF.

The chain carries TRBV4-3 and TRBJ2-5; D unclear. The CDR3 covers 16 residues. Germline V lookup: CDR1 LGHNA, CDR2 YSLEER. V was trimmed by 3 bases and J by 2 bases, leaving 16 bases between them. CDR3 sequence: CASSHAGEVGQETQYF. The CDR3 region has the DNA TGCGCCAGCAGCCATGCCGGAGAAGTGGGACAAGAGACCCAGTACTTC.

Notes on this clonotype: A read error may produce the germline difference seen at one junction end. This CDR3 is CASCELRPGGRNTEAFF. CDR3 bases: TGTGCCAGCTGTGAACTGCGGCCAGGGGGCAGGAACACTGAAGCTTTCTTC. The chain joins TRBV6-1 to TRBJ1-1; 8 bases map to TRBD1. CDR1 MNHNS and CDR2 SASEGT come from the germline V gene. The CDR3 spans 17 residues.

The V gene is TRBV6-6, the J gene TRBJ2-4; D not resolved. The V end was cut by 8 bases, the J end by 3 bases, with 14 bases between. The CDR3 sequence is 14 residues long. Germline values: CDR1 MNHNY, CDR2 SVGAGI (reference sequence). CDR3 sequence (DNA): TGTGCCAGCGGAGAAGTGGGGTTCAAAAACATTCAGTACTTC. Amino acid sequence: CASGEVGFKNIQYF.

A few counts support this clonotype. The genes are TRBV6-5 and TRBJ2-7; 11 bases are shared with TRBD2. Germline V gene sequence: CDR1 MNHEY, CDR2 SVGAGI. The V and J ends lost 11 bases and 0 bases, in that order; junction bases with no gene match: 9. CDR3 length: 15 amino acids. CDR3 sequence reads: CAGSHTSGSSYEQYF. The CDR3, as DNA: TGTGCCGGTAGCCATACTAGCGGGAGCTCCTACGAGCAGTACTTC.

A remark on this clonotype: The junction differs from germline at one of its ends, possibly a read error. The CDR3 nucleotides are TGTGCCAGCAGTTACCGAGGGGGACGGGCCATCGGGGAACTGTTTTTT. Its translation: CASSYRGGRAIGELFF. The V call is TRBV6-6, the J call TRBJ2-2; D perhaps matches TRBD1 (6 bases). Germline CDR1 MNHNY, CDR2 SVGAGI (reference sequence). This CDR3 has 16 amino acids.

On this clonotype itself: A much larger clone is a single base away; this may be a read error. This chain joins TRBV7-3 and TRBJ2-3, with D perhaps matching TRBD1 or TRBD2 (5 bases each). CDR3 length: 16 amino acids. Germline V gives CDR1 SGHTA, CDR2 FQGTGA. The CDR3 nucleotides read TGTACCAGCAGCTTAACCCCAGCAGGGACGACAGATACGCAGTATTTT. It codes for CTSSLTPAGTTDTQYF.

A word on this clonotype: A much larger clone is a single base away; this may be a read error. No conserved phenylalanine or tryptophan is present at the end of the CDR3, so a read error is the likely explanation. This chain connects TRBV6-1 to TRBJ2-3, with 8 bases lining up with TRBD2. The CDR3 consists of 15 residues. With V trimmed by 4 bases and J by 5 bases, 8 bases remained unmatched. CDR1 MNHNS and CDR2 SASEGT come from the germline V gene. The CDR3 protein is CASSGGAGEVDTQYL. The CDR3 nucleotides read TGTGCCAGCAGTGGCGGAGCGGGGGAGGTAGATACGCAGTATCTT.

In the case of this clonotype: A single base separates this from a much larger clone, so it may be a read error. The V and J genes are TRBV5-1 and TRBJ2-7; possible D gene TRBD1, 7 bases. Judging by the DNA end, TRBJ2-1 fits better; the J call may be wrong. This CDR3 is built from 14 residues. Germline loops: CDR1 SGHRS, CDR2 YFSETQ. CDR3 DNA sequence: TGCGCCAGCAGCGTCCAGGGGGAGGCCTACGAGCAGTTCTTC. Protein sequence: CASSVQGEAYEQFF.

The CDR3 nucleotides read TGTGCCAGCAGCGGGCTAGCAGTGGTGGAGACCCAGTACTTC. Translation gives CASSGLAVVETQYF. The chain has TRBV12-3 or TRBV12-4 and TRBJ2-5, with D possibly being TRBD2 (5 bases). The CDR3 runs to 14 residues. V dropped 6 bases and J dropped 5 bases, with 16 bases sitting between them.

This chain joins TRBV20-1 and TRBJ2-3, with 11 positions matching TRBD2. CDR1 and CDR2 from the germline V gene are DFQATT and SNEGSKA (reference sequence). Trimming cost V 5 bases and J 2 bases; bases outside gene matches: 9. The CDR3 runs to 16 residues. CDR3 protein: CSAPRASGGPTDTQYF. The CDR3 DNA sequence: TGCAGTGCTCCCCGGGCTAGCGGGGGGCCCACAGATACGCAGTATTTT.

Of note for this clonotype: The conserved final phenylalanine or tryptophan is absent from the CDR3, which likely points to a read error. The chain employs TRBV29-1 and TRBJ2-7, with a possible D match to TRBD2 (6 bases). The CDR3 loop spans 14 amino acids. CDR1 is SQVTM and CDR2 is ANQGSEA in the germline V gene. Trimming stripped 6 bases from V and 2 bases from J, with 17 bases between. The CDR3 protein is CSVDGLTGAYEQYS. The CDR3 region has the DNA TGCAGCGTCGACGGACTAACGGGGGCCTACGAGCAGTACTCC.

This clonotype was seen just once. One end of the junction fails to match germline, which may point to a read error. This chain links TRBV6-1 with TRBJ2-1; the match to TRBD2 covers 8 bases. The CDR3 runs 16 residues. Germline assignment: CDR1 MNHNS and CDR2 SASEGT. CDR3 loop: CVSSEYGLAGHNEQFF. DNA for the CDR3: TGTGTCAGCAGTGAATATGGACTAGCTGGCCATAATGAGCAGTTCTTC.

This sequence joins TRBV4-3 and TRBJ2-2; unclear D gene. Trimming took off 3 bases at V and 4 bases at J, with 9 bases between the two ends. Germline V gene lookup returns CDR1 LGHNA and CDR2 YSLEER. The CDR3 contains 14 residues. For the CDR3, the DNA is TGCGCCAGCAGCCATGAAGGGATCACCGGGGAGCTGTTTTTT. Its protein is CASSHEGITGELFF.

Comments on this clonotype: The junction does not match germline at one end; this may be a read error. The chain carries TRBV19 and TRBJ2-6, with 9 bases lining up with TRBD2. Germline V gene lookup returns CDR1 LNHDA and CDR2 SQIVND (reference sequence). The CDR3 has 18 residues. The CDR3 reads CTSSSRLAASSGANLLTF. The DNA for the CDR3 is TGTACCAGTAGTAGTCGACTAGCGGCATCCTCTGGGGCCAACCTTCTGACTTTC.

CDR3 sequence reads: CSASASRSGNTIYF. CDR3 DNA: TGCAGTGCTAGTGCTAGCAGGTCTGGAAACACCATATATTTT. The rearrangement links TRBV20-1 to TRBJ1-3; D unclear. Trimming took off 3 bases at V and 1 base at J, with 10 bases between the two ends. The CDR3 loop spans 14 amino acids. CDR1 is DFQATT, CDR2 SNEGSKA, per germline (reference sequence).

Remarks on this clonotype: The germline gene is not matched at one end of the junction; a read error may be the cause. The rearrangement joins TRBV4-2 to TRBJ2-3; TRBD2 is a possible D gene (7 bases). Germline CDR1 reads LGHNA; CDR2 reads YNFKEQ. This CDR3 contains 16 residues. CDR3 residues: CAISQVRVGGLDTQYF. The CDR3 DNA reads TGTGCCATCAGCCAGGTTCGGGTGGGGGGGCTTGATACGCAATATTTT.

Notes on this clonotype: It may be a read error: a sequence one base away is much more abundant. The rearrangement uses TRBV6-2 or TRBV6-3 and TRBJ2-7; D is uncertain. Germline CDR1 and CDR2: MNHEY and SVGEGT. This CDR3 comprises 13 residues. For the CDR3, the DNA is TGTGCCAGCAGTTACGAAAAATACTACGAGCATTACTTC. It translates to CASSYEKYYEHYF.

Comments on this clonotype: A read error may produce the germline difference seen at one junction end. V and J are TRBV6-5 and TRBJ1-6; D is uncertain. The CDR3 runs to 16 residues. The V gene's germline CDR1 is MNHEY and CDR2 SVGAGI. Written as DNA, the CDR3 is TGTGCCAGCAGACCTGACCGGAGCTCCTACAATTCACCCGTCCACTTT. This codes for CASRPDRSSYNSPVHF.

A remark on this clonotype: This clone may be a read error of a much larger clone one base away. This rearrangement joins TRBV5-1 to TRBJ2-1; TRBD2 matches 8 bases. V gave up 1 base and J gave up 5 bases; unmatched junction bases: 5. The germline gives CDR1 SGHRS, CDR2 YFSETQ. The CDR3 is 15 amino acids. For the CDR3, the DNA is TGCGCCAGCAGCTTGTTTAGCGGGAACGACAATGAGCAGTTCTTC. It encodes CASSLFSGNDNEQFF.

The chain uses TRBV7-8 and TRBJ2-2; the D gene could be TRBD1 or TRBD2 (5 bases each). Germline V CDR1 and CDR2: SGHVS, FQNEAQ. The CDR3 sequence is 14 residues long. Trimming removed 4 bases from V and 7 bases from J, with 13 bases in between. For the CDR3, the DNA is TGTGCCAGCAGCTCAGGGTGGGGGTGCGGGGAGCTGTTTTTT. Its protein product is CASSSGWGCGELFF. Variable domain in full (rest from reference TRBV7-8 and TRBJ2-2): GAGVSQSPRYKVAKRGQDVALRCDPISGHVSLFWYQQALGQGPEFLTYFQNEAQLDKSGLPSDRFFAERPEGSVSTLKIQRTQQEDSAVYLCASSSGWGCGELFFGEGSRLTVL.

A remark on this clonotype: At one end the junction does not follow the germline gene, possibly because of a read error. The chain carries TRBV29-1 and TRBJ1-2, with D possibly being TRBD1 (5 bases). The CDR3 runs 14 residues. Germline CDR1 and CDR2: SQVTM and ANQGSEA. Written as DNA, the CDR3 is TGCAGCGTTGTACTAGGGGCATTAACCTATGGCTACATCTTC. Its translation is CSVVLGALTYGYIF.

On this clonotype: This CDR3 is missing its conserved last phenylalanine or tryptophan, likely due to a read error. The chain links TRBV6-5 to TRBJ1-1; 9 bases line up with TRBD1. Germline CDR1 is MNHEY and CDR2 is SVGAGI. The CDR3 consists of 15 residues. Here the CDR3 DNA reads TGTGTCGGCAGGACCGGGACAGGGTTGGTCACTGAAGCTTTCTAT. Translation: CVGRTGTGLVTEAFY.